Listed below are T cell receptor beta chains from one sample, sequenced in a study of T cell responses to AZD1222 COVID-19 vaccine. Assay used: immunoSEQ multiplex PCR; TCRdb lists only in-frame clones, some missing. In the table there are 85,000 to 100,000 clones, approximately 84% of which are singletons. The material sequenced was peripheral blood, taken on day 0 of AZD1222 vaccination. Receptors were obtained from an adult in good health. The CDR3 runs from the conserved cysteine through the conserved F or W. D genes are given only for firm matches. Rows may omit the clone size; those that give it use once, few, many or a size class.

cdr3_aa: CASSYPLGQGGNYGYTF
cdr3_nt: TGTGCCAGCAGTTACCCCTTGGGACAGGGAGGCAACTATGGCTACACCTTC
clone_size: -
d_call: TRBD1
j_call: TRBJ1-2
v_call: TRBV28
cdr3_length: 17

cdr3_aa: CASSLWQGVQETQYF
cdr3_nt: TGTGCCAGCAGCTTGTGGCAGGGCGTACAAGAGACCCAGTACTTC
clone_size: -
d_call: -
j_call: TRBJ2-5
v_call: TRBV5-6
cdr3_length: 15

cdr3_aa: CASSTRDRGLYEQYF
cdr3_nt: TGTGCCAGCAGTACGAGGGACAGGGGACTCTACGAGCAGTACTTC
clone_size: -
d_call: TRBD1
j_call: TRBJ2-7
v_call: TRBV6-5
cdr3_length: 15

cdr3_aa: CASSPGQGTSDGYGYTF
cdr3_nt: TGCGCCAGCAGCCCGGGACAGGGGACGAGCGACGGCTATGGCTACACCTTC
clone_size: few
d_call: TRBD1
j_call: TRBJ1-2
v_call: TRBV5-1
cdr3_length: 17

cdr3_aa: CAWSSQGSYGYTF
cdr3_nt: TGTGCCTGGAGTAGCCAGGGGTCCTATGGCTACACCTTC
clone_size: once
d_call: -
j_call: TRBJ1-2
v_call: TRBV30
cdr3_length: 13

cdr3_aa: CASSVQGVRYEQYF
cdr3_nt: TGTGCCAGCAGTGTACAGGGGGTTCGCTACGAGCAGTACTTC
clone_size: -
d_call: TRBD1
j_call: TRBJ2-7
v_call: TRBV2
cdr3_length: 14

cdr3_aa: CASSFEPYNSPLHF
cdr3_nt: TGTGCCAGCAGTTTCGAACCCTATAATTCACCCCTCCACTTT
clone_size: -
d_call: -
j_call: TRBJ1-6
v_call: TRBV27
cdr3_length: 14

cdr3_aa: CASSRSSGDNSPLHF
cdr3_nt: TGCGCCAGCAGCCGGAGCTCGGGGGATAATTCACCCCTCCACTTT
clone_size: -
d_call: -
j_call: TRBJ1-6
v_call: TRBV5-1
cdr3_length: 15

cdr3_aa: CASSYSTGGYGYTF
cdr3_nt: TGTGCCAGCAGTTACTCGACAGGGGGCTATGGCTACACCTTC
clone_size: once
d_call: TRBD1
j_call: TRBJ1-2
v_call: TRBV6-5
cdr3_length: 14

cdr3_aa: CASSRGTEAFF
cdr3_nt: TGTGCCAGCTCGAGGGGCACTGAAGCTTTCTTT
clone_size: -
d_call: -
j_call: TRBJ1-1
v_call: TRBV6-5
cdr3_length: 11

cdr3_aa: CASTGTGGFNEQYF
cdr3_nt: TGTGCCAGTACCGGGACAGGGGGATTCAACGAGCAGTACTTC
clone_size: -
d_call: TRBD1
j_call: TRBJ2-7
v_call: TRBV19
cdr3_length: 14

cdr3_aa: CASSSSNTDTQYF
cdr3_nt: TGTGCCAGTAGTTCGTCGAACACAGATACGCAGTATTTT
clone_size: -
d_call: -
j_call: TRBJ2-3
v_call: TRBV19
cdr3_length: 13

cdr3_aa: CASSGNRKNYEQYF
cdr3_nt: TGTGCCAGCAGTGGGAACAGGAAAAACTACGAGCAGTACTTC
clone_size: -
d_call: -
j_call: TRBJ2-7
v_call: TRBV2
cdr3_length: 14

cdr3_aa: CASSLGQDPTDTQYF
cdr3_nt: TGTGCCAGCAGCTTAGGACAGGACCCCACAGATACGCAGTATTTT
clone_size: -
d_call: -
j_call: TRBJ2-3
v_call: TRBV11-3
cdr3_length: 15

cdr3_aa: CASSSAGGYEQYF
cdr3_nt: TGTGCCAGCAGCTCGGCAGGGGGCTACGAGCAGTACTTC
clone_size: -
d_call: TRBD1
j_call: TRBJ2-7
v_call: TRBV7-9
cdr3_length: 13

cdr3_aa: CATSGDGGQETQYF
cdr3_nt: TGTGCCACCAGCGGCGACGGGGGGCAAGAGACCCAGTACTTC
clone_size: -
d_call: TRBD2
j_call: TRBJ2-5
v_call: TRBV3-1/TRBV3-2
cdr3_length: 14

cdr3_aa: CASSQGLAANTDTQYF
cdr3_nt: TGTGCCAGCAGTCAAGGACTAGCTGCTAACACAGATACGCAGTATTTT
clone_size: -
d_call: TRBD2
j_call: TRBJ2-3
v_call: TRBV11-2
cdr3_length: 16

cdr3_aa: CASSLWGMQGADTQYF
cdr3_nt: TGTGCCAGCAGCTTATGGGGAATGCAGGGAGCGGATACGCAGTATTTT
clone_size: few
d_call: -
j_call: TRBJ2-3
v_call: TRBV7-2
cdr3_length: 16

cdr3_aa: CASSGGGETQYF
cdr3_nt: TGTGCCAGCTCAGGGGGTGGGGAGACCCAGTACTTC
clone_size: -
d_call: TRBD1
j_call: TRBJ2-5
v_call: TRBV7-9
cdr3_length: 12

cdr3_aa: CAVHRGARHTGELFF
cdr3_nt: TGTGCCGTTCACCGGGGGGCTCGGCACACCGGGGAGCTGTTTTTT
clone_size: -
d_call: -
j_call: TRBJ2-2
v_call: TRBV7-9
cdr3_length: 15

cdr3_aa: CASSQDWGGTPYEQYF
cdr3_nt: TGTGCCAGCAGCCAAGATTGGGGAGGGACCCCCTACGAGCAGTACTTC
clone_size: -
d_call: TRBD2
j_call: TRBJ2-7
v_call: TRBV4-2
cdr3_length: 16

cdr3_aa: CASSLLQGVNNSPLHF
cdr3_nt: TGTGCCAGCAGTTTACTACAGGGGGTAAATAATTCACCCCTCCACTTT
clone_size: -
d_call: TRBD1
j_call: TRBJ1-6
v_call: TRBV28
cdr3_length: 16

cdr3_aa: CASSFNRAYEQYF
cdr3_nt: TGTGCCAGCAGTTTTAACAGGGCCTACGAGCAGTACTTC
clone_size: -
d_call: -
j_call: TRBJ2-7
v_call: TRBV28
cdr3_length: 13

cdr3_aa: CASSYSIGTPNTEAFF
cdr3_nt: TGTGCCAGCAGTTACTCGATCGGGACACCGAACACTGAAGCTTTCTTT
clone_size: -
d_call: -
j_call: TRBJ1-1
v_call: TRBV6-5
cdr3_length: 16

cdr3_aa: CASSVAGTSGGGETQYF
cdr3_nt: TGTGCCAGCAGTGTGGCAGGGACTAGCGGGGGGGGTGAGACCCAGTACTTC
clone_size: -
d_call: TRBD2
j_call: TRBJ2-5
v_call: TRBV28
cdr3_length: 17

cdr3_aa: CASSLQGSTEAFF
cdr3_nt: TGTGCCAGCAGCTTACAGGGGAGCACTGAAGCTTTCTTT
clone_size: -
d_call: -
j_call: TRBJ1-1
v_call: TRBV11-2
cdr3_length: 13

cdr3_aa: CSAGAGSGELFF
cdr3_nt: TGCAGCGCCGGGGCAGGGTCCGGGGAGCTGTTTTTT
clone_size: -
d_call: -
j_call: TRBJ2-2
v_call: TRBV29-1
cdr3_length: 12

cdr3_aa: CASSLGLAGSYEQYF
cdr3_nt: TGTGCCAGCAGTCTTGGACTAGCGGGCTCCTACGAGCAGTACTTC
clone_size: -
d_call: TRBD2
j_call: TRBJ2-7
v_call: TRBV7-9
cdr3_length: 15

cdr3_aa: CASGQGLAVNEQYF
cdr3_nt: TGTGCCAGTGGCCAGGGACTAGCGGTCAACGAGCAGTACTTC
clone_size: -
d_call: TRBD2
j_call: TRBJ2-7
v_call: TRBV19
cdr3_length: 14

cdr3_aa: CASSLEGGRAPYEQYF
cdr3_nt: TGTGCCAGCAGCTTAGAGGGCGGGAGGGCCCCCTACGAGCAGTACTTC
clone_size: -
d_call: TRBD2
j_call: TRBJ2-7
v_call: TRBV7-2
cdr3_length: 16